Listed below are T cell receptor beta chains from one sample, sequenced in a study of early T cells in non-severe SARS-CoV-2 infection. Using its own MiXCR run on the 5' RACE reads, TCRdb lists one record per CDR3 protein. The sample has 80,000 to 95,000 distinct CDR3 sequences; roughly 17% are singletons. The sample was whole blood, taken at baseline. Receptor source: an adult who was a healthcare worker with PCR-confirmed SARS-CoV-2 infection or an uninfected control (not recorded which). Both conserved end residues are trimmed from each CDR3.

CDR3	V	J
ATSRRGYNEQF	TRBV24-1	TRBJ2-1
ALSAGQGSSYEQY	TRBV7-9	TRBJ2-7
ASSFSTDTQY	TRBV5-1	TRBJ2-3
ATSRVSGRGEQF	TRBV15	TRBJ2-1
SVEPLDGKNYGYT	TRBV29-1	TRBJ1-2
SARELPRERPYNEQF	TRBV20-1	TRBJ2-1
ASSGGVNEQF	TRBV7-6	TRBJ2-1
ASSAGTGNQPQH	TRBV6-5	TRBJ1-5
SANDQGYEQY	TRBV20-1	TRBJ2-7
SVSDSEKLF	TRBV20-1	TRBJ1-4
ASRTGFGGYT	TRBV28	TRBJ1-2
ASSFAGYEQY	TRBV28	TRBJ2-7
SARGSGMKLSYNEQF	TRBV20-1	TRBJ2-1
SARDYWGTQY	TRBV20-1	TRBJ2-5
ASTLQGALYGYT	TRBV6-6	TRBJ1-2
AWSVRLAGTNEQF	TRBV30	TRBJ2-1
ASSQLAGGPSEQF	TRBV5-1	TRBJ2-1
ASSLVGTLGRGEQF	TRBV11-2	TRBJ2-1
ASSPTRNGELF	TRBV6-5	TRBJ2-2
ASSLGAFGTSGSNEQF	TRBV5-6	TRBJ2-1